Sequencing of this T cell receptor beta chain was carried out in a study of blood T cells in healthy people across ages (dated by TCRdb to between 2015 and 2016). As for the study more broadly: In model experiments, template switching captured roughly one uniquely barcoded TCR beta cDNA molecule for every two T cells. The study measured age-related changes in TCR beta repertoire diversity using deep sequencing normalized with unique cDNA molecular identifiers. Four age groups were formed from the donors: young (average roughly 15 years), middle-aged (less than 40), aged (approximately 60) and long-lived (approximately 80). The study analyzed two additional independent replicas of 1 million unique cDNA reads from the same blood draw for two donors, one aged 18 to 30 and one aged 80 or older.

V lost 4 bases and J lost 1 base; the stretch between them is 12 bases long. The germline V gene gives CDR1 as SGHTA and CDR2 as FQGTGA. The CDR3, cysteine through phenylalanine, is 15 amino acids long. Only CDR3 DNA remains: 45 bases, in frame from the first base. Systemically healthy Caucasian individuals from Russia, around 38 in total and aged roughly 6 to 100 years, were included as donors. Approximately 9.3 milliliters of peripheral blood were collected from each donor into EDTA-treated Vacutainer tubes. Ficoll-Paque density-gradient centrifugation was used to isolate PBMCs, with at least 6.5 million per sample. Trizol reagent was used to extract total RNA from the PBMCs, yielding at least 5 micrograms per sample. Naive CD45RAhigh/CD27high T cell percentages were measured by flow cytometry on a PBMC aliquot from every donor. Study-wide findings and limitations: Compared with the aged group, more naive CD4+ T cells, fewer expanded clones and increased TCR diversity were shown by the long-lived group, suggesting age selection. Because donor CMV infection status was unknown, age-related changes in expanded clonotypes were potentially confounded. Because profiling used bulk unsorted PBMCs, naive and antigen-experienced compartments could not be compared conclusively. Estimates of total diversity from one million sequenced T cells were regarded as lower bounds and underestimates. Observed TCR beta diversity per million T cells fell roughly linearly with age, and a significant reduction was already apparent by age roughly 40. Observed TCR beta diversity correlated strongly with the percentage of naive T cells measured by flow cytometry.

About this clonotype itself: What antigen it recognizes has not been identified. No base quality values were provided; no much bigger clone lies one nucleotide off.

The library was made by 5' RACE. The reads were generated on an Illumina HiSeq 2500. A second PCR of about 6 to 11 cycles was performed with a sample-barcoded 5' primer and a J-beta primer mix. A template-switch 5' adaptor carrying 12 random nucleotides introduced a unique molecular identifier onto each TCR beta cDNA molecule. Each sample yielded at least 2.5 million CDR3-containing paired-end reads. The Mint cDNA synthesis kit, primed by a TRBC-specific oligonucleotide, was used to synthesize first-strand cDNA from all RNA. Following uracil-DNA glycosylase treatment, all cDNA underwent a first 18-cycle PCR with the universal primers M1SS and BC2_uni_R. Regarding the original processing steps: Each sample was normalized by randomly selecting 1 million high-quality reads, each carrying a distinct molecular identifier. Instead of being binned into consensus sequences, reads that shared molecular identifiers were thrown out. MiTCR, set to a Q25 quality threshold and the strictest error-elimination algorithm, was used for CDR3 identification, clonotype clustering and error correction. Lower-bound total TCR beta diversity was estimated with a nonparametric unseen species model using Euler transformation. TCRdb ran its own pipeline on the public reads, namely fastp trimming at Q25 and MiXCR clone calling, and kept in-frame beta chains. Duplicate CDR3 protein sequences are folded into a single record with the most common DNA and genes. What appears here as the V and J calls and clone size reflects TCRdb's work, not the paper's. Counted in this sample were almost 550,000 distinct CDR3 sequences; 24% of them appeared once. Clones ranked in the top ten supply less than 9% of the sample.

These data also formed part of another study, on T cells of mothers and their children. The second source states: Nine systemically healthy Caucasian individuals, comprising three mothers and their six children, were included as donors. cDNA synthesis consumed the entire amount of extracted RNA, loaded at around 1.5 ug RNA in each 15 ul reaction. In the second PCR, sample barcodes and 2-4 random nucleotides were introduced via the M1S primer. Over 9 million TCR beta CDR3 reads came from each mother, compared with 2.5 million to 3.5 million reads from each child. In both related and unrelated pairs, thymic selection shapes the output of TCR recombination in a similar way, with inherited differences having only a minor effect. Normalized repertoire overlap was always found to be slightly, but never significantly, higher in related mother-child pairs than in unrelated mother-child pairs. With a sensitivity of about 100 clones per million clonotypes, no persistent microchimeric T cell clones were detected. Deep NGS was used in the study to compare the TCR beta repertoires of mothers and children and to look for features that separate related mother-child pairs from unrelated individuals. Mothers averaged about 40 +/- 4 years of age and children averaged roughly 11 +/- 4 years. After adapter ligation was performed with NEBNext reagents, the libraries were sequenced on an Illumina HiSeq 2000 with 100+100 nt paired-end reads. To avoid cross-contamination, the mother libraries and the child libraries were prepared a month apart and sequenced in separate runs. For each donor, somewhere between about 500,000 and 2,000,000 distinct TCR beta clonotypes were identified. Naive TCR beta clonotypes were estimated from low-frequency clonotypes matched to each donor's FACS-determined naive share, without sorting.

Rearrangement joined TRBV7-3 to TRBJ2-3; the D gene is not confidently resolved. The sequenced sample consisted of blood. The TCR comes from a boy aged 5-17 years in good health. CDR3 reads: CASSSQSTRTDTQYF. The bases read TGTGCCAGCAGCTCTCAGAGTACCCGCACAGATACGCAGTATTTT.